A single sample gave rise to the 15 T cell receptor beta chains below, sequenced in a study of CD8 T cells in Susac syndrome. Random hexamers primed reverse transcription of about 0.5 to 1 ug RNA. TCRdb re-called the immunoSEQ multiplex PCR reads through MiXCR, storing one row per CDR3 protein. The table lists some 210,000 distinct CDR3 sequences, over 90% of them singletons. Input material: CD4+ T cells from PBMCs. The receptors originated from a human donor with Susac syndrome.

V and J are TRBV12-5 and TRBJ2-2; D not certain. The germline CDR1 and CDR2 sequences are LGHNT and FRNRAP. V lost 7 bases and J 7 bases, leaving 7 bases between the germline ends. CDR3 size: 11 residues. The CDR3 here is CASVTGGELFF. The CDR3 DNA follows: TGTGCTAGTGTAACCGGCGGGGAGCTGTTTTTT. The whole variable domain, filled in from reference TRBV12-5 and TRBJ2-2, reads DARVTQTPRHKVTEMGQEVTMRCQPILGHNTVFWYRQTMMQGLELLAYFRNRAPLDDSGMPKDRFSAEMPDATLATLKIQPSEPRDSAVYFCASVTGGELFFGEGSRLTVL.

The CDR3 sequence is CASSVEVDISTGELFF. DNA of the CDR3: TGTGCCAGCAGCGTAGAGGTCGACATATCCACCGGGGAGCTGTTTTTT. The chain uses TRBV9 and TRBJ2-2; D is unresolved. Looked up from germline, CDR1 is SGDLS and CDR2 is YYNGEE. The CDR3 spans 16 residues. V was trimmed by 0 bases and J by 4 bases, leaving 13 bases between them.

This rearrangement joins TRBV12-3 or TRBV12-4 to TRBJ1-2; D not resolved. The CDR3 runs to 12 residues. Trimming stripped 5 bases from V and 5 bases from J, with 9 bases between. The CDR3 nucleotides are TGTGCCAGCAGTCGAAGAGGGTATGGCTACACCTTC. It specifies CASSRRGYGYTF.

The rearrangement links TRBV19 to TRBJ2-2; D is ambiguous. Trimming removed 4 bases from V and 4 bases from J, with 10 bases in between. Germline V gene lookup returns CDR1 LNHDA and CDR2 SQIVND (reference sequence). The CDR3 is 14 amino acids. The CDR3: CASSTESATGELFF. In DNA form, the CDR3 reads TGTGCCAGTAGTACCGAAAGTGCCACCGGGGAGCTGTTTTTT.

This clonotype was seen just once. The chain combines TRBV30 with TRBJ1-3; D is ambiguous. The V gene's germline CDR1 is GTSNPN and CDR2 SVGIG (reference sequence). V gave up 2 bases and J gave up 2 bases, with 4 bases separating them. The CDR3 totals 12 residues. CDR3 nucleotides: TGTGCCTGGAGTAAGACTGGAAACACCATATATTTT. As protein: CAWSKTGNTIYF.

This chain uses TRBV29-1 with TRBJ1-2; no clear D. Germline-derived CDR1 and CDR2 are SQVTM and ANQGSEA. The germline V and J ends were trimmed by 7 bases and 5 bases, with 11 bases remaining between them. The CDR3 is 11 amino acids. The CDR3 here is CSGDRLYGYTF. The CDR3 region has the DNA TGCAGCGGCGATCGACTTTATGGCTACACCTTC.

This sequence joins TRBV20-1 and TRBJ2-3, with D perhaps matching TRBD1 (5 bases). Germline V gene sequence: CDR1 DFQATT, CDR2 SNEGSKA (reference sequence). This CDR3 spans 12 amino acids. CDR3 region: CSQGLTSDTQYF. CDR3 nucleotides: TGCTCTCAGGGCCTAACCTCAGATACGCAGTATTTT.

The V and J genes are TRBV7-2 and TRBJ1-4; unclear D gene. V lost 5 bases and J lost 4, with 11 bases in between. This CDR3 is 14 amino acids long. Germline CDR1 reads SGHTA; CDR2 reads FQGNSA. CDR3 sequence reads: CASSPSGFNEKLFF. The CDR3 DNA is TGTGCCAGCAGCCCGAGCGGATTTAATGAAAAACTGTTTTTT.

The chain is built from TRBV7-9 and TRBJ2-5; the D is unclear. V was cut by 5 bases and J by 5 bases, with 12 bases left in between. The germline CDR1 and CDR2 sequences are SEHNR and FQNEAQ (reference sequence). The CDR3 is made up of 13 amino acids. Written as DNA, the CDR3 is TGTGCCAGCAGCAAGATTACCGGGGAGACCCAGTACTTC. Translated, it gives CASSKITGETQYF.

This clonotype was seen only once. The chain is built from TRBV20-1 and TRBJ2-1; 10 nucleotides agree with TRBD2. The germline V gene has CDR1 DFQATT and CDR2 SNEGSKA (reference sequence). Germline trimming cut 3 bases from V and 8 bases from J; bases unmatched to any gene: 10. This CDR3 spans 15 amino acids. CDR3 bases: TGCAGTGCTAGCTCGGGACTAGCGCTCAGGGATGAGCAGTTCTTC. It encodes CSASSGLALRDEQFF.

The CDR3 protein is CAWSPTGTTEAFF. The DNA for the CDR3 is TGTGCCTGGAGCCCGACAGGGACCACTGAAGCTTTCTTT. The rearrangement joins TRBV30 to TRBJ1-1; TRBD1 aligns across 7 bases. Per the germline V gene, CDR1 is GTSNPN and CDR2 is SVGIG (reference sequence). The CDR3 sequence is 13 residues long. J gave up 4 bases and V 3 bases, and 5 bases lay outside the gene matches.

This chain connects TRBV15 to TRBJ1-1; D perhaps matches TRBD1 (5 bases). This CDR3 has 14 amino acids. The germline V and J ends were trimmed by 0 bases and 7 bases, with 12 bases remaining between them. Germline-derived CDR1 and CDR2 are LNHNV and YYDKDF (reference sequence). CDR3: CATSRDSSTDEAFF. CDR3 nucleotides: TGTGCCACCAGCAGAGACTCTTCGACAGATGAAGCTTTCTTT. The entire variable domain, with the rest obtained from reference TRBV15 and TRBJ1-1, is as follows: DAMVIQNPRYQVTQFGKPVTLSCSQTLNHNVMYWYQQKSSQAPKLLFHYYDKDFNNEADTPDNFQSRRPNTSFCFLDIRSPGLGDTAMYLCATSRDSSTDEAFFGQGTRLTVV.

The chain combines TRBV5-4 with TRBJ2-7; D unclear. The V end was cut by 0 bases, the J end by 5 bases, with 6 bases between. The germline V gene has CDR1 SGHNT and CDR2 YYREEE (reference sequence). The CDR3 contains 12 residues. CDR3 in DNA: TGTGCCAGCAGCTTGGGATTGGACGAGCAGTACTTC. It encodes CASSLGLDEQYF.

The chain joins TRBV30 to TRBJ1-5, with D maybe TRBD1 (5 bases). Trimming took off 0 bases at V and 2 bases at J, with 11 bases between the two ends. The CDR3 has 15 amino acids. Germline CDR1 GTSNPN, CDR2 SVGIG (reference sequence). In DNA, the CDR3 is TGTGCCTGGAGTGTAGGGGATTCGGGCAATCAGCCCCAGCATTTT. Protein: CAWSVGDSGNQPQHF. Combining the CDR3 with reference TRBV30 and TRBJ1-5 gives the whole variable domain SQTIHQWPATLVQPVGSPLSLECTVEGTSNPNLYWYRQAAGRGLQLLFYSVGIGQISSEVPQNLSASRPQDRQFILSSKKLLLSDSGFYLCAWSVGDSGNQPQHFGDGTRLSIL.

V usage is TRBV15 and J usage is TRBJ1-5; D not certain. This CDR3 region has 14 residues. V dropped 5 bases and J dropped 3 bases, with 11 bases sitting between them. The germline CDR1 and CDR2 sequences are LNHNV and YYDKDF (reference sequence). The CDR3 is CATSSRNLNQPQHF. Written as DNA, the CDR3 is TGTGCCACCAGCTCTCGTAATCTCAATCAGCCCCAGCATTTT.